This T cell receptor (beta chain) was recorded in a study of T cells in Graves' hyperthyroidism and ophthalmopathy. Study-level results: Prediction of ophthalmopathy progression came a median approximately 6.5 months pre-onset.

In its sample, this clonotype was seen a few times. Its antigen is as yet unknown. Diagnosing involved the use of clinical symptoms, serum thyroxine and TRAb, thyroid ultrasound and orbital computed tomography. TCR beta CDR3 region amplification was performed from RNA transcripts. During a first-round RT-PCR of the TCR CDR3, the HTBI primer set was used. Each CDR3 protein gets one entry after TCRdb re-called the multiplex PCR reads with MiXCR. The sample yields 450,000 to 700,000 distinct CDR3 sequences, approximately 44% seen once. Input material: peripheral blood or thyroid tissue (not recorded which). The source of this sequence is an adult woman with Graves' disease, either hyperthyroidism or ophthalmopathy (not recorded which).

In nucleotides, the CDR3 is TGTGCCAGCAGCTTAAACGGACAGGCCGATGGCTACACCTTC. It encodes CASSLNGQADGYTF. V usage is TRBV27 and J usage is TRBJ1-2; 7 bases align to TRBD1. Looked up from germline, CDR1 is MNHEY and CDR2 is SMNVEV (reference sequence). J was trimmed by 6 bases and V by 6 bases; bases with no gene match: 10. The CDR3 is made up of 14 amino acids.